The 2 T cell receptor beta chains reported below all come from one sample, sequenced in a study of T-cell memory formation after mild COVID-19. TCRdb fed the 5' RACE reads into MiXCR, producing one record per CDR3 protein. Among 350,000 to 450,000 distinct CDR3 sequences listed, roughly a quarter were seen once. Sequencing was performed on PBMCs or a T cell subset sorted from them (not recorded which). These receptor sequences come from an adult woman who had mild COVID-19 (a few samples of this study predate the infection). Cell type and time point are not known.

This clonotype is termed medium-sized. This chain joins TRBV18 and TRBJ1-1, with D unclear. This CDR3 contains 14 residues. Germline loops: CDR1 KGHSH, CDR2 LQKENI. Deletions cut 2 bases from V and 4 bases from J, with 11 bases between. The CDR3 region is CASSPSPALTEAFF. The CDR3 region has the DNA TGTGCCAGCTCACCATCCCCTGCCCTCACTGAAGCTTTCTTT.

This clonotype has only one observation. The chain is built from TRBV9 and TRBJ2-2; D is ambiguous. The germline V gene has CDR1 SGDLS and CDR2 YYNGEE. This CDR3 has 14 amino acids. V was trimmed by 4 bases and J by 7 bases, leaving 14 bases between them. The CDR3 nucleotides read TGTGCCAGCAGCTATGATGGATCGGGCGGGGAGCTGTTTTTT. It translates to CASSYDGSGGELFF.